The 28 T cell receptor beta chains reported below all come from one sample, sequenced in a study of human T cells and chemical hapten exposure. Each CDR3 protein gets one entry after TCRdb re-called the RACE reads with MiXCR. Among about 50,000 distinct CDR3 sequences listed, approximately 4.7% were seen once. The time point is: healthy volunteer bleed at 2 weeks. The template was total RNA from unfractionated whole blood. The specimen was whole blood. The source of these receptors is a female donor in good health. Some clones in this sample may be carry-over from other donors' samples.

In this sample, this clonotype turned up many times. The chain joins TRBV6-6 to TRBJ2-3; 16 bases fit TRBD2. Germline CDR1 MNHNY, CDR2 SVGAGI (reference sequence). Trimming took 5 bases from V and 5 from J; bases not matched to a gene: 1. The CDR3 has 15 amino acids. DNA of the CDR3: TGTGCCAGCAGTGGGACTAGCGGGGGGGAAGATACGCAGTATTTT. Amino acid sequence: CASSGTSGGEDTQYF.

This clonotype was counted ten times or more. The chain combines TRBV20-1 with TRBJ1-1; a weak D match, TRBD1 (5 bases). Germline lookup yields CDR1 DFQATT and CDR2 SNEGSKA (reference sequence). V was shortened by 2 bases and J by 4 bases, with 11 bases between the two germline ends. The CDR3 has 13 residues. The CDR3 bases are TGCAGTGCTAGACAGGGATTTAGCACTGAAGCTTTCTTT. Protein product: CSARQGFSTEAFF.

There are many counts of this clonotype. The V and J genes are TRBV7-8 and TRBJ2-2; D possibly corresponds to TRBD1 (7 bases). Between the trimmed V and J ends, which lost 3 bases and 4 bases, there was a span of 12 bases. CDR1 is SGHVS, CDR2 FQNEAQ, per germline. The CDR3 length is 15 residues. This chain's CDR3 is CASSFPRGVTGELFF. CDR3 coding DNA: TGTGCCAGCAGCTTCCCCAGGGGGGTCACCGGGGAGCTGTTTTTT. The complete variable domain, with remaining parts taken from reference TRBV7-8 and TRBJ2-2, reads GAGVSQSPRYKVAKRGQDVALRCDPISGHVSLFWYQQALGQGPEFLTYFQNEAQLDKSGLPSDRFFAERPEGSVSTLKIQRTQQEDSAVYLCASSFPRGVTGELFFGEGSRLTVL.

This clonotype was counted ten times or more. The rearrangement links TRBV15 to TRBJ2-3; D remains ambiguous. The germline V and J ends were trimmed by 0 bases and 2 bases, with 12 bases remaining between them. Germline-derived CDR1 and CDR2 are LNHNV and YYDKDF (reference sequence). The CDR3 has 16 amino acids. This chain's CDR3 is CATSREVTISTDTQYF. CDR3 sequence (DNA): TGTGCCACCAGCAGAGAGGTGACAATTTCCACAGATACGCAGTATTTT. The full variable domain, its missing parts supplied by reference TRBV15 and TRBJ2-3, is DAMVIQNPRYQVTQFGKPVTLSCSQTLNHNVMYWYQQKSSQAPKLLFHYYDKDFNNEADTPDNFQSRRPNTSFCFLDIRSPGLGDTAMYLCATSREVTISTDTQYFGPGTRLTVL.

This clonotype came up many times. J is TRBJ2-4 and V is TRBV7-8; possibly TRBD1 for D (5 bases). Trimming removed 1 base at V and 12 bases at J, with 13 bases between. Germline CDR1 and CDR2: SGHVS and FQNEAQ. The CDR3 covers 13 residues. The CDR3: CASSLEGLTDQYF. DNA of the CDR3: TGTGCCAGCAGCTTAGAGGGATTGACAGATCAGTACTTC.

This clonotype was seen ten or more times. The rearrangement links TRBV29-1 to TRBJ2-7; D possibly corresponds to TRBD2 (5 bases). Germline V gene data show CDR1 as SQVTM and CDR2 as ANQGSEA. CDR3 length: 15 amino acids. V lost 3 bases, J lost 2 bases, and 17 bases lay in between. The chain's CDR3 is CSVEGREGWAYEQYF. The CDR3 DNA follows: TGCAGCGTTGAGGGGAGAGAGGGTTGGGCCTACGAGCAGTACTTC.

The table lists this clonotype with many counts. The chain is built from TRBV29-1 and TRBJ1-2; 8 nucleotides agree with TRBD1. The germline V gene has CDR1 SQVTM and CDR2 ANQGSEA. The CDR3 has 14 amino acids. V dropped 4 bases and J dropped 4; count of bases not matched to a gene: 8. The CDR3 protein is CSVGLQGETYGYTF. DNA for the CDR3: TGCAGCGTTGGACTACAGGGGGAGACCTATGGCTACACCTTC.

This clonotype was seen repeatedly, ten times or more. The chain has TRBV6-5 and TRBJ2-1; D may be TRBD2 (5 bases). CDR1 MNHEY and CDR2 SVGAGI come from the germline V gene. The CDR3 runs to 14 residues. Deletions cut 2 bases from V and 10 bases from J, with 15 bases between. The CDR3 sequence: CASSYRFEGVEQFF. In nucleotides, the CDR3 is TGTGCCAGCAGTTACCGGTTTGAGGGTGTAGAGCAGTTCTTC.

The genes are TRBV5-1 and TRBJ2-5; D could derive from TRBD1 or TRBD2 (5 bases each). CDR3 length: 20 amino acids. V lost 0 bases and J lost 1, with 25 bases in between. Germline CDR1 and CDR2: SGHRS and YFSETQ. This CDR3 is CASSLAHGLLRRGGQETQYF. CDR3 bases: TGCGCCAGCAGCTTGGCGCACGGACTTCTTCGGCGTGGGGGCCAAGAGACCCAGTACTTC.

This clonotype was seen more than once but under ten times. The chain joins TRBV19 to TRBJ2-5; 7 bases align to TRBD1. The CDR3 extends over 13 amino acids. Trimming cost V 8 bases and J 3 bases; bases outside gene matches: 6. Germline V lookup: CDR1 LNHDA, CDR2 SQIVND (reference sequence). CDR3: CASYYDREETQYF. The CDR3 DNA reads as TGTGCCAGTTACTATGACAGGGAAGAGACCCAGTACTTC. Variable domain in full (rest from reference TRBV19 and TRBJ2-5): DGGITQSPKYLFRKEGQNVTLSCEQNLNHDAMYWYRQDPGQGLRLIYYSQIVNDFQKGDIAEGYSVSREKKESFPLTVTSAQKNPTAFYLCASYYDREETQYFGPGTRLLVL.

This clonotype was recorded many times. In DNA, the CDR3 is TGTGCCAGCAACTTAGACGGACAGGGGAACACTGAAGCTTTCTTT. It translates to CASNLDGQGNTEAFF. The chain recombines TRBV9 with TRBJ1-1; TRBD1 aligns across 8 bases. Germline V lookup: CDR1 SGDLS, CDR2 YYNGEE. CDR3 length: 15 amino acids. Trimming at V came to 6 bases and at J to 1 base, leaving 8 bases not matched to a gene.

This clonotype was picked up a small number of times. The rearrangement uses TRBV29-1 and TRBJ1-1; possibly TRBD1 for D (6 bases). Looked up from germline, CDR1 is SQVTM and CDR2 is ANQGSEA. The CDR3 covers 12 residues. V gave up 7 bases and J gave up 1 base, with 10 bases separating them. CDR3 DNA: TGCAGCGGTCTGGACAGGAACACTGAAGCTTTCTTT. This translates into CSGLDRNTEAFF.

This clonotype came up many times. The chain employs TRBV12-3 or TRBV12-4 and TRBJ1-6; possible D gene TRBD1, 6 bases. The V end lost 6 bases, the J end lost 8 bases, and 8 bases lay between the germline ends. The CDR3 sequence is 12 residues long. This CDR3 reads CASRQGYSPLHF. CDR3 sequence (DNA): TGTGCCAGCAGACAGGGATATTCACCCCTCCACTTT.

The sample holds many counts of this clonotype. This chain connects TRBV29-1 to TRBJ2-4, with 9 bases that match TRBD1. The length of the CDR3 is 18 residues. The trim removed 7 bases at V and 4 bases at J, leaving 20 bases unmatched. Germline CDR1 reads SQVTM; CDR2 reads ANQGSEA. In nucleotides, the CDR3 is TGCAGCGCCCGAAGTAGGACAGGGGATGGGAGTGGGAAAAACATTCAGTACTTC. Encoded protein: CSARSRTGDGSGKNIQYF.

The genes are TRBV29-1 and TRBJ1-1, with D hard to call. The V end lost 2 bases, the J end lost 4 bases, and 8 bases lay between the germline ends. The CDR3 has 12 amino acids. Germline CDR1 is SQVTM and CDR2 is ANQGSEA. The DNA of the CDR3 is TGCAGCGTTGAACAAGGGATCACTGAAGCTTTCTTT. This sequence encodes CSVEQGITEAFF.

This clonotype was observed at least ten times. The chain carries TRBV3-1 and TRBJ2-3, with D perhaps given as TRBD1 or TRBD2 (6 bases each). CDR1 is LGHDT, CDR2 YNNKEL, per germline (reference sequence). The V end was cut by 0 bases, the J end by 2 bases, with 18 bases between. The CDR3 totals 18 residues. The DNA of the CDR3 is TGTGCCAGCAGCCAAGATCCTCCGTGGGGGGCGACCACAGATACGCAGTATTTT. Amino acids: CASSQDPPWGATTDTQYF.

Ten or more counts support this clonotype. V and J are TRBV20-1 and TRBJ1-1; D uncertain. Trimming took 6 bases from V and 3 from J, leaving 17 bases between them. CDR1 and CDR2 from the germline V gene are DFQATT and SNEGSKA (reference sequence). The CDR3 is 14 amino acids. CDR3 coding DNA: TGCAGTGCCCTTAGAAACGAGAGGGACACTGAAGCTTTCTTT. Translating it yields CSALRNERDTEAFF.

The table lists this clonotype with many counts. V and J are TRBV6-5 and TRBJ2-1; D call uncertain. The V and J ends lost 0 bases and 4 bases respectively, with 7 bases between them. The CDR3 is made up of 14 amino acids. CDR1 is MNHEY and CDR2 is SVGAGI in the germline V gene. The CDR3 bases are TGTGCCAGCAGTTACTCGACACAGTACAATGAGCAGTTCTTC. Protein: CASSYSTQYNEQFF.

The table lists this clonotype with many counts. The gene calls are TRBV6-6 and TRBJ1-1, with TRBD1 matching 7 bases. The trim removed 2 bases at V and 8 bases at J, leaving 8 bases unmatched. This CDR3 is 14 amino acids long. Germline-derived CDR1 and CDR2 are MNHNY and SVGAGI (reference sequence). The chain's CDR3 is CASSYAPGQEEAFF. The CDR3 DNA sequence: TGTGCCAGCAGTTACGCCCCAGGACAGGAAGAAGCTTTCTTT.

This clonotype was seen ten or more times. CDR3 sequence: CASRNRDRGHTEAFF. The CDR3, as DNA: TGTGCCAGCAGGAACCGGGACAGGGGGCATACTGAAGCTTTCTTT. This rearrangement joins TRBV6-6 to TRBJ1-1, with 12 bases aligning to TRBD1. J gave up 5 bases and V 6 bases, and 7 bases lay outside the gene matches. The V gene's germline CDR1 is MNHNY and CDR2 SVGAGI (reference sequence). The CDR3 length is 15 residues.

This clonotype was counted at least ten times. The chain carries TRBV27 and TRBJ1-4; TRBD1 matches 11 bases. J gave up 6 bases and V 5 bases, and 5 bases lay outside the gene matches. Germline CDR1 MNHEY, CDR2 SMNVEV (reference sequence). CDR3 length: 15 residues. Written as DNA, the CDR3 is TGTGCCAGCAGTCGGGGACAGGGGGTATATGAAAAACTGTTTTTT. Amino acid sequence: CASSRGQGVYEKLFF.

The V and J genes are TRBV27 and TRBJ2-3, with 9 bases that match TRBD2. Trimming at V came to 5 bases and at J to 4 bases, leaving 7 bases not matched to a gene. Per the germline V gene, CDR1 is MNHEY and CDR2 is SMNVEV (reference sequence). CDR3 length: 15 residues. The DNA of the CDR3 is TGTGCCAGCAGTCGTGGTAGCGGGGGACCAGATACGCAGTATTTT. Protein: CASSRGSGGPDTQYF.

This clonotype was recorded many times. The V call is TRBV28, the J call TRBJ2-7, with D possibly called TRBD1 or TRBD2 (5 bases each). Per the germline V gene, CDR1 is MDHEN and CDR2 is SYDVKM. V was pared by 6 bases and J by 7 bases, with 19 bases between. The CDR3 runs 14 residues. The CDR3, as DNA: TGTGCCAGCAGCTCCGGGACCATCTCTAAGGAGCAGTACTTC. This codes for CASSSGTISKEQYF.

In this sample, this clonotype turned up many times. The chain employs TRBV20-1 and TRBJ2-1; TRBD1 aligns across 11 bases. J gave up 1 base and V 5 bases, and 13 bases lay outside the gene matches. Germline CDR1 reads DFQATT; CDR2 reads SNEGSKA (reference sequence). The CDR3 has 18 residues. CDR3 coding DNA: TGCAGTGCTGAGGTGGACAGGGGGCAGTTTAGGTCCTACAATGAGCAGTTCTTC. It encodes CSAEVDRGQFRSYNEQFF.

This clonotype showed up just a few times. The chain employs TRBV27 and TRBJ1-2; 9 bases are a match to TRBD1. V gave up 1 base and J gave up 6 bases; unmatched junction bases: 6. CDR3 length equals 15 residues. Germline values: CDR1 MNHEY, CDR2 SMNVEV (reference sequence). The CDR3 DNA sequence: TGTGCCAGCAGTTTATTGGGACAGGGTTCTAATGGCTACACCTTC. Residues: CASSLLGQGSNGYTF.

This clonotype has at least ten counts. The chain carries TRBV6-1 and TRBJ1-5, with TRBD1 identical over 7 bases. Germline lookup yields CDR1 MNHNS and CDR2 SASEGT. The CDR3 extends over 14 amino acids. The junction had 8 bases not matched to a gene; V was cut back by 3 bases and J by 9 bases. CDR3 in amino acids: CASSETGLNGPQHF. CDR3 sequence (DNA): TGTGCCAGCAGTGAGACAGGGCTGAATGGGCCCCAGCATTTT.

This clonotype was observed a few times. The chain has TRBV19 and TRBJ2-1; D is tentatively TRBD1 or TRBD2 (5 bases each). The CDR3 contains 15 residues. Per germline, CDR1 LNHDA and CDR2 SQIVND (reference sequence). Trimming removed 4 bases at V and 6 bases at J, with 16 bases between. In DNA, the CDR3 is TGTGCCAGTAGTAGGGACCCTGGACACTTCAATGAGCAGTTCTTC. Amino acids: CASSRDPGHFNEQFF.

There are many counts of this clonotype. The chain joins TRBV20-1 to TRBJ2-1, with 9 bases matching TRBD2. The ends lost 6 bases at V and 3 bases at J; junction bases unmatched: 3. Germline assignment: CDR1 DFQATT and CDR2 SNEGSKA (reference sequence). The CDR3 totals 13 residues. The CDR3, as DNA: TGCAGTGCGCGCGGGGGGGACTACAATGAGCAGTTCTTC. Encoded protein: CSARGGDYNEQFF.